The clone carrying this TCR beta chain was seen a handful of times. Its antigen is not known. The V and J ends lost 5 bases and 7 bases respectively, with 15 bases between them. The CDR3 consists of 14 residues. From germline, CDR1 is LNHNV and CDR2 YYDKDF (reference sequence). This sample is part of a study of T cell responses to AZD1222 COVID-19 vaccine. The table came from immunoSEQ multiplex PCR; TCRdb's copy has only in-frame clones and leaves some out. The data contain tens of thousands of clones, roughly 90% of them singletons. Study-wide points: Just a handful of AZD1222 recipients tested seropositive at baseline. Repertoire samples came only from after the peak T cell response.

The chain employs TRBV15 and TRBJ1-5; D is perhaps TRBD1 (6 bases). Sequenced material: peripheral blood, taken on day 0 of AZD1222 vaccination. This clonotype was sampled from an adult in good health. The DNA of the CDR3 is TGTGCCACCAGCCGTGGGGGCGGAGGACAGCCCCAGCATTTT. It is translated as CATSRGGGGQPQHF.